This TCR beta chain was sequenced during a study of CD8+ T cells in alopecia areata. Study summary: The share of scalp area affected provided the severity score for treated patients.

The authors extracted RNA and reverse transcribed it into cDNA as the sequencing template. The protocol was immunoSEQ multiplex PCR, while the TCRdb copy is restricted to in-frame clones and leaves out a portion. This table has over 150,000 clones, 50% to 65% appearing once. The germline V gene has CDR1 MGHDK and CDR2 SYGVNS. V lost 6 bases, J lost 1 base, and 6 bases stayed unmatched. This CDR3 comprises 17 residues. Treatment of the sample: oral pan-JAK inhibitor, 5-10 mg twice daily. This clone has only a few counts. Its cognate antigen is unknown. Study-level findings and limits: Uncertainty remains about how baseline CD8+ expansion links to response, with one nonresponder. When scalp samples are sequenced, resident alphabeta T cells of normal skin are also captured.

The V call is TRBV25-1, the J call TRBJ2-2; 12 positions agree with TRBD2. This clonotype was obtained from a human donor with alopecia areata. The input for sequencing was CD4+ T cells sorted from blood, taken at week 24, from a patient treated with tofacitinib. DNA of the CDR3: TGTGCCAGCAGCGACGCGGGACTAGCGGGGAACACCGGGGAGCTGTTTTTT. Translation: CASSDAGLAGNTGELFF.